This is a list of T cell receptor beta chains from one sample in a study of blood T cell repertoires in COVID-19. The repertoire was sequenced with immunoSEQ multiplex PCR; TCRdb's copy has only in-frame clones and lacks some. Seen here are fewer than 450,000 clones, about 91% observed once, and the top ten hold about 12%. Sequencing was carried out using peripheral blood. Source of these receptors: a woman between 45 and 65 years old with COVID-19, enrolled during active disease. Both conserved end residues are part of each CDR3. A D gene is named only where the DNA matches it firmly. Size is omitted from some rows. Given values are once, few, many or a class for expanded clones.

len,abundance,d_gene,v_gene,j_gene,CDR3aa,CDR3nt
15,.,TRBD1,TRBV15,TRBJ2-1,CATSPRQGVPNEQFF,TGTGCCACCAGCCCGAGACAGGGGGTGCCCAATGAGCAGTTCTTC
12,few,.,TRBV2,TRBJ2-1,CASSGLNNEQFF,TGTGCCAGCTCGGGACTTAACAATGAGCAGTTCTTC
18,.,.,TRBV5-1,TRBJ2-7,CASSPRGGPGQGSYEQYF,TGCGCCAGCAGCCCACGGGGGGGCCCGGGACAGGGCTCCTACGAGCAGTACTTC
14,.,.,TRBV6-5,TRBJ1-2,CATQKDWGRDGYTF,TGTGCCACCCAGAAGGACTGGGGGCGCGATGGCTACACCTTC
14,.,TRBD1,TRBV7-3,TRBJ1-2,CASSAGTGGYGYTF,TGTGCCAGCAGCGCCGGGACAGGGGGTTATGGCTACACCTTC
15,.,TRBD2,TRBV6-5,TRBJ2-1,CARLTYSGGANEQFF,TGTGCCAGACTAACTTACAGCGGGGGGGCCAATGAGCAGTTCTTC
12,.,TRBD2,TRBV27,TRBJ2-3,CASIHGGGTQYF,TGTGCCAGCATCCACGGGGGGGGTACGCAGTATTTT
13,.,.,TRBV18,TRBJ2-1,CASSPLAMDEQFF,TGTGCCAGCTCACCACTAGCGATGGATGAGCAGTTCTTC
15,few,TRBD1,TRBV18,TRBJ1-3,CASSAGTDSGNTIYF,TGTGCCAGCTCAGCAGGGACAGACTCTGGAAACACCATATATTTT
15,.,TRBD2,TRBV19,TRBJ2-1,CASSNQRGGGNEQFF,TGTGCCAGTAGTAATCAGCGGGGGGGCGGGAATGAGCAGTTCTTC
12,.,TRBD1,TRBV29-1,TRBJ1-4,CSVRQGGEKLFF,TGCAGCGTGAGACAGGGGGGTGAAAAACTGTTTTTT
14,.,TRBD1,TRBV6-5,TRBJ1-2,CASSPTGEKNGYTF,TGTGCCAGCAGTCCCACAGGGGAGAAGAATGGCTACACCTTC
15,.,.,TRBV5-1,TRBJ2-7,CASSLKSDGAYEQYF,TGCGCCAGCAGCTTGAAATCGGACGGGGCCTACGAGCAGTACTTC
16,once,.,TRBV7-8,TRBJ2-2,CASSLVRGLGTGELFF,TGTGCCAGCAGCTTAGTAAGGGGATTAGGGACCGGGGAGCTGTTTTTT
15,.,.,TRBV2,TRBJ1-2,CASSRLGDPNYGYTF,TGTGCCAGCAGTAGACTAGGGGACCCCAACTATGGCTACACCTTC
15,.,TRBD1,TRBV6-6,TRBJ1-4,CASSYPGQGNEKLFF,TGTGCCAGCAGTTACCCGGGACAGGGGAATGAAAAACTGTTTTTT
16,.,TRBD2,TRBV7-9,TRBJ2-1,CASSPRTSGGQNEQFF,TGTGCCAGCAGCCCAAGGACTAGCGGGGGGCAAAATGAGCAGTTCTTC
14,.,TRBD1,TRBV6-5,TRBJ1-1,CASRGQVMNTEAFF,TGTGCCAGCAGGGGACAGGTCATGAACACTGAAGCTTTCTTT
14,few,.,TRBV9,TRBJ1-2,CASRSFVSNYGYTF,TGTGCCAGCAGGTCGTTCGTGTCTAACTATGGCTACACCTTC
13,once,.,TRBV28,TRBJ1-4,CASSLTAGEKLFF,TGTGCCAGCAGTTTAACGGCAGGGGAAAAACTGTTTTTT
16,once,TRBD2,TRBV6-1,TRBJ2-5,CASSGTSGGAWGTQYF,TGTGCCAGCAGTGGGACTAGCGGGGGGGCCTGGGGGACCCAGTACTTC
15,.,TRBD1,TRBV9,TRBJ2-5,CASSASTGNGETQYF,TGTGCCAGCAGCGCCTCGACAGGGAATGGAGAGACCCAGTACTTC
14,.,.,TRBV6-5,TRBJ1-6,CASTQGFTGSPLHF,TGTGCCAGCACCCAGGGGTTCACGGGTTCACCCCTCCACTTT
12,.,.,TRBV30,TRBJ1-4,CASRQENEKLFF,TGTGCCTCCCGACAGGAAAATGAAAAACTGTTTTTT
13,.,TRBD1,TRBV29-1,TRBJ1-6,CSVGDRNNSPLHF,TGCAGCGTTGGGGACAGAAATAATTCACCCCTCCACTTT
14,.,TRBD1,TRBV7-9,TRBJ1-6,CASSLWQGASPLHF,TGTGCCAGCAGCTTGTGGCAGGGGGCTTCACCCCTCCACTTT
14,.,TRBD2,TRBV30,TRBJ2-3,CAFRFGGYVGTQYF,TGTGCCTTCCGTTTCGGGGGGTACGTCGGTACGCAGTATTTT
14,.,.,TRBV5-5,TRBJ1-1,CASSLVTFNTEAFF,TGTGCCAGCAGCCTGGTCACATTTAACACTGAAGCTTTCTTT
15,.,TRBD1,TRBV3-1/TRBV3-2,TRBJ1-1,CASSQATGVPLKAFF,TGTGCCAGCAGCCAGGCGACAGGGGTACCCCTGAAAGCTTTCTTT